The 13 T cell receptor beta chains below come from one sample, sequenced in a study of blood T cell repertoires in COVID-19 (TCRdb year 2020). The library was made by the immunoSEQ multiplex PCR assay. Imported from immuneACCESS, the table was reduced by TCRdb to in-frame sequences with V and J called. These copies leave out some clones; in studies compared against another copy, an unresolved V gene accounts for under half, and the cause of the remainder is not known. This sample holds about 250,000 clones; roughly nine tenths were observed only once. 2.4% of the sample lies in the top ten. Sequenced sample: PBMCs or T cells enriched from blood (not recorded which). The receptor source for this set is a woman under 30 who had recovered from COVID-19.

The gene calls are TRBV25-1 and TRBJ2-5, with a possible D match to TRBD2 (5 bases). Germline CDR1 reads MGHDK; CDR2 reads SYGVNS. The CDR3 is made up of 16 amino acids. Trimming pared 4 bases from V and 3 bases from J, leaving 18 bases between. The CDR3 is CASSGDIGRAKETQYF. Here the CDR3 DNA reads TGTGCCAGCAGTGGCGACATTGGGCGGGCTAAAGAGACCCAGTACTTC.

V and J are TRBV3-1 (or the pseudogene TRBV3-2) and TRBJ1-2, with D hard to call. The CDR3 is 12 residues long. V dropped 0 bases and J dropped 11 bases, with 10 bases sitting between them. CDR1 and CDR2 (germline): LGHDT, YNNKEL (reference sequence). CDR3 amino acids: CASSQESASYTF. The DNA for the CDR3 is TGTGCCAGCAGCCAAGAATCTGCGTCTTACACCTTC.

This rearrangement joins TRBV9 to TRBJ1-1; D not certain. V dropped 4 bases and J dropped 4 bases, with 11 bases sitting between them. Germline CDR1 is SGDLS and CDR2 is YYNGEE. The CDR3 has 13 residues. CDR3 nucleotide sequence: TGTGCCAGCAGCCCTGACGGCGGCACTGAAGCTTTCTTT. Protein: CASSPDGGTEAFF.

The genes are TRBV30 and TRBJ2-7; D uncertain. The V end lost 2 bases, the J end lost 2 bases, and 7 bases lay between the germline ends. The length of the CDR3 is 12 residues. Germline V gene lookup returns CDR1 GTSNPN and CDR2 SVGIG (reference sequence). CDR3 nucleotide sequence: TGTGCCTGGAGTCGGCAGGCCTACGAGCAGTACTTC. Translating gives CAWSRQAYEQYF. The full variable domain, rest sourced from reference TRBV30 and TRBJ2-7, is SQTIHQWPATLVQPVGSPLSLECTVEGTSNPNLYWYRQAAGRGLQLLFYSVGIGQISSEVPQNLSASRPQDRQFILSSKKLLLSDSGFYLCAWSRQAYEQYFGPGTRLTVT.

The CDR3 loop is CATSSLDRSSYGYTF. The CDR3 nucleotides read TGTGCCACCAGCAGCCTCGACAGGTCCTCCTATGGCTACACCTTC. The chain couples TRBV15 to TRBJ1-2; a possible D gene is TRBD1 (6 bases). In germline, CDR1 is LNHNV, CDR2 YYDKDF (reference sequence). The V and J ends lost 3 bases and 4 bases respectively, with 15 bases between them. The CDR3 is 15 amino acids.

The chain has TRBV18 and TRBJ1-1; 9 nucleotides match TRBD1. The CDR3 is 14 residues long. The trim removed 5 bases at V and 5 bases at J, leaving 6 bases unmatched. CDR1 is KGHSH and CDR2 is LQKENI in the germline V gene. The CDR3 here is CASSSQGAETEAFF. Here the CDR3 DNA reads TGTGCCAGCTCATCACAGGGGGCAGAAACTGAAGCTTTCTTT.

V usage is TRBV7-6 and J usage is TRBJ1-4; 9 positions agree with TRBD1. CDR1 is SGHVS and CDR2 is FNYEAQ in the germline V gene. V was clipped by 5 bases and J by 5 bases; unmatched bases: 6. The CDR3 consists of 15 residues. The CDR3 coding sequence is TGTGCCAGCAGCCTCCGGACAGGGGTAAATGAAAAACTGTTTTTT. Protein: CASSLRTGVNEKLFF. Full variable domain (missing parts from reference TRBV7-6 and TRBJ1-4): GAGVSQSPRYKVTKRGQDVALRCDPISGHVSLYWYRQALGQGPEFLTYFNYEAQQDKSGLPNDRFSAERPEGSISTLTIQRTEQRDSAMYRCASSLRTGVNEKLFFGSGTQLSVL.

This rearrangement joins TRBV5-1 to TRBJ2-7; D may be TRBD2 (5 bases). V lost 2 bases, J lost 2 bases, and 8 bases lay in between. The CDR3 runs to 13 residues. Germline V lookup: CDR1 SGHRS, CDR2 YFSETQ. The CDR3 sequence is CASSLGSPYEQYF. Here the CDR3 DNA reads TGCGCCAGCAGCTTAGGGAGTCCCTACGAGCAGTACTTC.

This chain uses TRBV5-4 with TRBJ2-5; perhaps TRBD1 as D (6 bases). The germline V gene encodes CDR1 SGHNT and CDR2 YYREEE (reference sequence). Trimming removed 2 bases at V and 5 bases at J, with 10 bases between. The CDR3 loop spans 13 amino acids. The CDR3 is CASSLTGIETQYF. CDR3 DNA sequence: TGTGCCAGCAGCTTAACAGGGATCGAGACCCAGTACTTC.

This chain uses TRBV28 with TRBJ1-1; D remains unclear. The germline V and J ends were trimmed by 7 bases and 0 bases, with 9 bases remaining between them. The CDR3 spans 13 residues. Germline V CDR1 and CDR2: MDHEN, SYDVKM. The CDR3 loop is CASKLFMNTEAFF. The CDR3 DNA is TGTGCCAGCAAATTATTTATGAACACTGAAGCTTTCTTT.

V gene TRBV9 combines with J gene TRBJ2-1; the match to TRBD2 covers 9 bases. V trimming: 0 bases; J trimming: 6 bases; junction bases outside the gene matches: 4. Germline assignment: CDR1 SGDLS and CDR2 YYNGEE. The CDR3 runs 15 residues. The CDR3 loop reads CASSVGGGASNEQFF. In DNA form, the CDR3 reads TGTGCCAGCAGCGTAGGCGGGGGGGCCTCCAATGAGCAGTTCTTC.

The J gene is TRBJ2-7, the V gene TRBV29-1, with D possibly TRBD2 on 6 matching bases. The CDR3 has 13 amino acids. V lost 6 bases to trimming and J lost 2 bases, with 14 bases between them. Germline CDR1 and CDR2: SQVTM and ANQGSEA. The CDR3 DNA is TGCAGCGTAGTCCGGGACTCAACCTACGAGCAGTACTTC. This gives the protein CSVVRDSTYEQYF.

The chain couples TRBV6-6 to TRBJ1-2; 7 bases are shared with TRBD1. V shed 5 bases, J shed 8 bases, and the junction held 5 bases outside the gene matches. This CDR3 is 12 amino acids long. Germline CDR1 and CDR2: MNHNY and SVGAGI (reference sequence). DNA of the CDR3: TGTGCCAGCAGTAACCCGACAGGGGGCTACACCTTC. Protein: CASSNPTGGYTF.